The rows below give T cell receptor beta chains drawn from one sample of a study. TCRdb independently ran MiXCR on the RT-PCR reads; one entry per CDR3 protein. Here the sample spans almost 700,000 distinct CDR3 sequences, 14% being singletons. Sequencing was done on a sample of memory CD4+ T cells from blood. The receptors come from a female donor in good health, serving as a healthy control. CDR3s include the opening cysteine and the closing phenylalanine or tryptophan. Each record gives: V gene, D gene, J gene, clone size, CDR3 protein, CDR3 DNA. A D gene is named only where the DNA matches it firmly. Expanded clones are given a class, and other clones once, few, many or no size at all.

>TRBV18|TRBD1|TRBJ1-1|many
CASSFGQGARDTEAFF
TGTGCCAGCTCATTTGGGCAGGGGGCTAGGGACACTGAAGCTTTCTTT
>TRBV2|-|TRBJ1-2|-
CASRFEGTNYGYTF
TGTGCCAGCAGATTCGAGGGGACTAACTATGGCTACACCTTC
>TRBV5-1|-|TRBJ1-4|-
CASKNSNEKLFF
TGCGCCAGCAAGAACAGTAATGAAAAACTGTTTTTT
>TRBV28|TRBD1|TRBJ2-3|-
CASSLYLGQSTDTQYF
TGTGCCAGCAGTTTATACCTGGGACAGAGCACAGATACGCAGTATTTT
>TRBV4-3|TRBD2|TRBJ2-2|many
CASSQEGTSATGELFF
TGCGCCAGCAGCCAGGAAGGGACTAGTGCCACCGGGGAGCTGTTTTTT
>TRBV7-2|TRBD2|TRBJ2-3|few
CASSLMRPSGSFTDTQYF
TGTGCCAGCAGCTTAATGCGGCCTAGCGGGAGTTTTACAGATACGCAGTATTTT
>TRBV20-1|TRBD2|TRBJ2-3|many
CSAPQRGGITDTQYF
TGCAGTGCTCCCCAGCGGGGGGGCATCACAGATACGCAGTATTTT
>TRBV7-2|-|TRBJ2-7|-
CASSLERQGYEQYF
TGTGCCAGCAGCTTGGAGCGGCAGGGCTACGAGCAGTACTTC
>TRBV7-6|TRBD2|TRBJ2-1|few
CASRPIGTSGSAKHNEQFF
TGTGCCAGCAGACCGATTGGGACTAGCGGCTCGGCGAAACACAATGAGCAGTTCTTC
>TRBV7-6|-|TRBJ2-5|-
CASSLDGGGQGSAETQYF
TGTGCCAGCAGCTTAGATGGGGGAGGGCAGGGGAGTGCAGAGACCCAGTACTTC
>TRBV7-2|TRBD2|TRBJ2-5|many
CASTPSGAQETQYF
TGTGCCAGCACGCCTAGCGGGGCACAAGAGACCCAGTACTTC
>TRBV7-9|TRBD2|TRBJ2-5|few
CASSLGRRELQETQYF
TGTGCCAGCAGCTTAGGACGGCGGGAGCTCCAAGAGACCCAGTACTTC
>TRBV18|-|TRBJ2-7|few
CASSRGGGPTYEQYF
TGTGCCAGCTCACGTGGGGGGGGGCCGACCTACGAGCAGTACTTC
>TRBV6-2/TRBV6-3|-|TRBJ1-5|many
CASSSARGDQPQHF
TGTGCCAGCAGTTCGGCGCGGGGAGATCAGCCCCAGCATTTT
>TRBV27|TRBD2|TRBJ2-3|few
CASSLAGLAGSTDTQYF
TGTGCCAGCAGTTTGGCGGGACTAGCGGGTAGCACAGATACGCAGTATTTT
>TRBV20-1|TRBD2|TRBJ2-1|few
CSARPGTSGYNEQFF
TGCAGTGCTAGACCCGGGACTAGCGGTTACAATGAGCAGTTCTTC
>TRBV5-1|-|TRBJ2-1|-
CASSRQQYNEQFF
TGCGCCAGCAGTAGGCAGCAATACAATGAGCAGTTCTTC
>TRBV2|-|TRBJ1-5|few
CASSEALRRDDQPQHF
TGTGCCAGCAGTGAAGCGTTAAGGCGGGACGATCAGCCCCAGCATTTT
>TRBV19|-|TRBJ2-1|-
CASRALPVDEQFF
TGTGCCAGTAGAGCCCTCCCAGTGGATGAGCAGTTCTTC
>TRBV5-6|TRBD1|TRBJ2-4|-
CASSFLAGQGEGIQYF
TGTGCCAGCAGCTTTCTCGCGGGACAGGGTGAGGGCATTCAGTACTTC
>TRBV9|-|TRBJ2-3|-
CASSVEALAGGTQYF
TGTGCCAGCAGCGTAGAAGCCCTCGCGGGCGGGACGCAGTATTTT
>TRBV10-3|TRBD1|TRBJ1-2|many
CAISDYGTGEGGYTF
TGTGCCATCAGTGATTACGGGACAGGGGAGGGTGGCTACACCTTC
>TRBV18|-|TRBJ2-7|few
CASSPREGTNDYEQYF
TGTGCCAGCTCACCACGTGAAGGGACGAATGACTACGAGCAGTACTTC
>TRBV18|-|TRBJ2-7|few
CASSPQPGDEQYF
TGTGCCAGCTCACCTCAACCAGGGGACGAGCAGTACTTC
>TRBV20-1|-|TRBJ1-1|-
CSAKKLQMNTEAFF
TGCAGTGCTAAGAAATTACAGATGAACACTGAAGCTTTCTTT
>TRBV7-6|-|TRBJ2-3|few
CASSKHQGTSTDTQYF
TGTGCCAGCAGCAAACACCAAGGGACTAGCACAGATACGCAGTATTTT
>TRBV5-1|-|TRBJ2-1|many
CASSFLNGGNEQFF
TGCGCCAGCAGCTTTTTAAACGGTGGTAATGAGCAGTTCTTC
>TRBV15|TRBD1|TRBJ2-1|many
CATRTGSYNEQFF
TGTGCCACCCGGACAGGTTCCTACAATGAGCAGTTCTTC
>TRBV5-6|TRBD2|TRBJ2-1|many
CASSSGGLTYNEQFF
TGTGCCAGCAGCTCCGGGGGGTTAACCTACAATGAGCAGTTCTTC
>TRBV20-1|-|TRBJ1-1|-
CSAYKEKEAFF
TGCAGTGCATACAAGGAGAAGGAAGCTTTCTTT
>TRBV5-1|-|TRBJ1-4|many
CASSRDSTNEKLFF
TGCGCCAGCAGCCGGGATTCAACTAATGAAAAACTGTTTTTT
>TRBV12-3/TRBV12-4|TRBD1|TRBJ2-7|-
CASSLEGQGLHEQYF
TGTGCCAGCAGTTTAGAGGGACAGGGGTTACACGAGCAGTACTTC
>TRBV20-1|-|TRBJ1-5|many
CSAPPTASNQPQHF
TGCAGTGCCCCACCGACAGCAAGCAATCAGCCCCAGCATTTT
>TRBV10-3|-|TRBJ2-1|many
CAINPGLSRGIDEQFF
TGTGCCATCAACCCCGGATTGTCTCGGGGTATCGATGAGCAGTTCTTC
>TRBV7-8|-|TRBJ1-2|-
CASTPLGGDNYGYTF
TGTGCCAGCACCCCTCTTGGGGGCGATAACTATGGCTACACCTTC
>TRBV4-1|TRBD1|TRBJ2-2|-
CASSRPGQGMNTGELFF
TGCGCCAGCAGCCGACCCGGACAGGGAATGAACACCGGGGAGCTGTTTTTT
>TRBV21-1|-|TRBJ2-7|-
CASSKVGVVGANEQYF
TGTGCCAGCAGCAAAGTCGGAGTTGTGGGGGCCAACGAGCAGTACTTC
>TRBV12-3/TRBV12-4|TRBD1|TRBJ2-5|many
CASSWTGVETQYF
TGTGCCAGCAGTTGGACAGGGGTCGAGACCCAGTACTTC
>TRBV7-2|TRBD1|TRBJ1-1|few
CASSFGTVREAFF
TGTGCCAGCAGCTTCGGGACAGTCCGCGAGGCTTTCTTT
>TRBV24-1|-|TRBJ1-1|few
CATSDSGAGFTEAFF
TGTGCCACCAGTGATTCGGGGGCAGGATTCACTGAAGCTTTCTTT
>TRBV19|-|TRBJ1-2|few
CATEARGGGYTF
TGTGCCACTGAGGCCCGGGGAGGTGGCTACACCTTC
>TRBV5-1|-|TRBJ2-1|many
CASSLVGGSTYNEQFF
TGCGCCAGCAGCTTGGTCGGGGGCAGTACCTACAATGAGCAGTTCTTC
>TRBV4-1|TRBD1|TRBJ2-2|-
CASSPKTGSVNPNTGELFF
TGCGCCAGCAGCCCCAAGACAGGGTCCGTTAATCCGAACACCGGGGAGCTGTTTTTT
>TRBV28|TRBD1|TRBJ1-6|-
CASRPGGLGSPLHF
TGTGCCAGCAGACCAGGGGGACTTGGTTCACCCCTCCACTTT
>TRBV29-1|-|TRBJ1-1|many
CSVEEMGTEAFF
TGCAGCGTTGAGGAGATGGGCACTGAAGCTTTCTTT
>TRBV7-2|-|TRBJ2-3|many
CASSERISVDTQYF
TGTGCCAGCAGCGAAAGAATTAGCGTAGATACGCAGTATTTT
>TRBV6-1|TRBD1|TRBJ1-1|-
CASSEVWRTGEAFF
TGTGCCAGCAGTGAAGTATGGAGGACAGGAGAAGCTTTCTTT
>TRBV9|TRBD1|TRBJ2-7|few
CASSVLGQGEQYF
TGTGCCAGCAGCGTACTAGGACAGGGCGAGCAGTACTTC
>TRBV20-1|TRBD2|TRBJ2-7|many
CSADRLAGAYEQYF
TGCAGTGCCGACCGGCTAGCGGGAGCCTACGAGCAGTACTTC
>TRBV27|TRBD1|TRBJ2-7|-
CASSPFSGGSGSYEQYF
TGTGCCAGCAGTCCCTTCTCAGGGGGATCGGGCTCCTACGAGCAGTACTTC
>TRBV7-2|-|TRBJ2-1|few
CASSPEAFATYNEQFF
TGTGCCAGCAGCCCAGAAGCCTTCGCAACCTACAATGAGCAGTTCTTC
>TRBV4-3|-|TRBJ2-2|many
CASSQDIHTGELFF
TGCGCCAGCAGCCAAGATATACACACCGGGGAGCTGTTTTTT
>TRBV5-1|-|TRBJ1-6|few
CASSLARVNSPLHF
TGCGCCAGCAGCTTGGCCAGGGTGAATTCACCCCTCCACTTT